This is a list of T cell receptor beta chains from one sample in a study of blood T cell repertoires in COVID-19. Method: immunoSEQ multiplex PCR; TCRdb's copy keeps in-frame clones and lacks some. Here the sample spans under 250,000 clones, around 84% being singletons. The material sequenced was peripheral blood. The receptors stem from a woman aged 55-70 years who had recovered from COVID-19. Both conserved end residues are part of each CDR3. Size is omitted from some rows. Given values are once, few, many or a class for expanded clones.

CDR3 protein: CASSQSPTSGAGANVLTF
V gene: TRBV4-2
clone size: -
J gene: TRBJ2-6

CDR3 protein: CASTPLGGEDTQYF
V gene: TRBV19
clone size: once
J gene: TRBJ2-3

CDR3 protein: CSARLREQFF
V gene: TRBV20-1
clone size: few
J gene: TRBJ2-1

CDR3 protein: CASSRGRSTYEQYF
V gene: TRBV6-5
clone size: -
J gene: TRBJ2-7

CDR3 protein: CAISEQGDHEQYF
V gene: TRBV10-3
clone size: -
J gene: TRBJ2-7

CDR3 protein: CASSIGTGMNTEAFF
V gene: TRBV5-6
clone size: -
J gene: TRBJ1-1

CDR3 protein: CASSFAGTAANYGYTF
V gene: TRBV19
clone size: -
J gene: TRBJ1-2

CDR3 protein: CASSVTSGGIDTGELFF
V gene: TRBV2
clone size: -
J gene: TRBJ2-2

CDR3 protein: CAWSVRGRANTEAFF
V gene: TRBV30
clone size: few
J gene: TRBJ1-1

CDR3 protein: CAWSVLRGTEAFF
V gene: TRBV30
clone size: -
J gene: TRBJ1-1

CDR3 protein: CASSGGDTNQPQHF
V gene: TRBV3-1/TRBV3-2
clone size: -
J gene: TRBJ1-5

CDR3 protein: CASSLAGGPYEQYF
V gene: TRBV5-4
clone size: -
J gene: TRBJ2-7

CDR3 protein: CASSLASGTADYGYTF
V gene: TRBV5-1
clone size: -
J gene: TRBJ1-2

CDR3 protein: CASSQGTGQRNEKLFF
V gene: TRBV4-3
clone size: once
J gene: TRBJ1-4

CDR3 protein: CASSQIGGDEQYF
V gene: TRBV3-1/TRBV3-2
clone size: few
J gene: TRBJ2-7

CDR3 protein: CASSLTSGGEKTQYF
V gene: TRBV18
clone size: -
J gene: TRBJ2-5

CDR3 protein: CASSAGHTNTEAFF
V gene: TRBV9
clone size: -
J gene: TRBJ1-1

CDR3 protein: CAISESSSRETQYF
V gene: TRBV10-3
clone size: -
J gene: TRBJ2-5

CDR3 protein: CASSSQGAEGYTF
V gene: TRBV3-1/TRBV3-2
clone size: -
J gene: TRBJ1-2

CDR3 protein: CASSAGTGGQETQYF
V gene: TRBV7-9
clone size: -
J gene: TRBJ2-5

CDR3 protein: CASSVGGGGTEAFF
V gene: TRBV19
clone size: -
J gene: TRBJ1-1

CDR3 protein: CASSPPSGGSYNEQFF
V gene: TRBV5-1
clone size: -
J gene: TRBJ2-1

CDR3 protein: CASSQDRGIVGQPQHF
V gene: TRBV3-1/TRBV3-2
clone size: -
J gene: TRBJ1-5

CDR3 protein: CASSSRGGGVSYNEQFF
V gene: TRBV9
clone size: -
J gene: TRBJ2-1

CDR3 protein: CASSGQAGNTIYF
V gene: TRBV18
clone size: -
J gene: TRBJ1-3

CDR3 protein: CASSLAGQVYEQYF
V gene: TRBV5-1
clone size: -
J gene: TRBJ2-7

CDR3 protein: CASSVSGSYEQYF
V gene: TRBV9
clone size: -
J gene: TRBJ2-7

CDR3 protein: CASTFSGMNTEAFF
V gene: TRBV7-8
clone size: -
J gene: TRBJ1-1

CDR3 protein: CASSISSASSYNEQFF
V gene: TRBV9
clone size: few
J gene: TRBJ2-1

CDR3 protein: CASSLLRTSAYEQYF
V gene: TRBV5-5
clone size: -
J gene: TRBJ2-7

CDR3 protein: CASSPRVQAGAQETQYF
V gene: TRBV3-1/TRBV3-2
clone size: -
J gene: TRBJ2-5

CDR3 protein: CACYRANYGYTF
V gene: TRBV30
clone size: -
J gene: TRBJ1-2